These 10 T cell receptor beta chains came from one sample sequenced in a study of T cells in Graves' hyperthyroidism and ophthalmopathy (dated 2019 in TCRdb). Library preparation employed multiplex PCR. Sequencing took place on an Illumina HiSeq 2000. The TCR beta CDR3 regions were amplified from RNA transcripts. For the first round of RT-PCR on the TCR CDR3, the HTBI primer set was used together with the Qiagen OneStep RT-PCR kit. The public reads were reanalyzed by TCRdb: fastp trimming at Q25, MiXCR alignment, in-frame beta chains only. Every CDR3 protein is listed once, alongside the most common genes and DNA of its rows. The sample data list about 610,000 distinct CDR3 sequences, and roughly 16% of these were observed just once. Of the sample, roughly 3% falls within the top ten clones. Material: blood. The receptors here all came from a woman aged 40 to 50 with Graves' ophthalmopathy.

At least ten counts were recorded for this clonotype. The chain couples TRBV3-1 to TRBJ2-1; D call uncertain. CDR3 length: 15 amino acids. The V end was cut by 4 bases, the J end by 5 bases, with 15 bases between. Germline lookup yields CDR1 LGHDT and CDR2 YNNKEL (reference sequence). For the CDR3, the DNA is TGTGCCAGCAGCCCCCGGTCGGCGGCTAACAATGAGCAGTTCTTC. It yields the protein CASSPRSAANNEQFF.

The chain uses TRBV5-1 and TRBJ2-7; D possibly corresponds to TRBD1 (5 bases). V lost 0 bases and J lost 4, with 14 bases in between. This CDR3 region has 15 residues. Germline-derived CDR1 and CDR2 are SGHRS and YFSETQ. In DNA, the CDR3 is TGCGCCAGCAGCTTGGACCAGGGCCCCTTTTACGAGCAGTACTTC. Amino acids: CASSLDQGPFYEQYF.

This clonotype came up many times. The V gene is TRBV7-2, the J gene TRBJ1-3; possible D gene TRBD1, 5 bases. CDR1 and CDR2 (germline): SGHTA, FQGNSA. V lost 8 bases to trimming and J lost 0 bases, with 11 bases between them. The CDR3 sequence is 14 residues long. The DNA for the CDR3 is TGTGCCAGCCTTGCCGGGGGCTCTGGAAACACCATATATTTT. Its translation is CASLAGGSGNTIYF. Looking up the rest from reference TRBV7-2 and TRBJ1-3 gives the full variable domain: GAGVSQSPSNKVTEKGKDVELRCDPISGHTALYWYRQSLGQGLEFLIYFQGNSAPDKSGLPSDRFSAERTGGSVSTLTIQRTQQEDSAVYLCASLAGGSGNTIYFGEGSWLTVV.

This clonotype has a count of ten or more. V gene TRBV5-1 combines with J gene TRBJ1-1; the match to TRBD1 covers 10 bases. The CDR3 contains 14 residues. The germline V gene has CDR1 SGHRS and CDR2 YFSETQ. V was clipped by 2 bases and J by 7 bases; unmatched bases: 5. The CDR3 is CASSLATGGIEAFF. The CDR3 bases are TGCGCCAGCAGCTTAGCGACAGGGGGCATTGAAGCTTTCTTT.

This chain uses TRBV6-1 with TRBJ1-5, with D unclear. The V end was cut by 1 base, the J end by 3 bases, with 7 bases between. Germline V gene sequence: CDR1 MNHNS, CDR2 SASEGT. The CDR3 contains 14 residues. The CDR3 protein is CASSEGMDNQPQHF. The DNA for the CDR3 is TGTGCCAGCAGTGAAGGCATGGACAATCAGCCCCAGCATTTT.

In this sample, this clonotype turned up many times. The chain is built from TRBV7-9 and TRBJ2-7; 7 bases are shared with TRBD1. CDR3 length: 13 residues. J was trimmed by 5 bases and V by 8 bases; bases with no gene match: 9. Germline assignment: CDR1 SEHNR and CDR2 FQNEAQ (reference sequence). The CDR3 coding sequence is TGTGCCAGCGGAGACAGGGTCCCCCACGAGCAGTACTTC. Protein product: CASGDRVPHEQYF.

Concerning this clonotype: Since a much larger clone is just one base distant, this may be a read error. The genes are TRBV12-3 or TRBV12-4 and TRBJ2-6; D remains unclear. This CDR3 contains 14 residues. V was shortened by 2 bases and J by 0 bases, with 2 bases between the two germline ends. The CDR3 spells CASSLHSGANVLTF. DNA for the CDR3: TGTGCCAGCAGTTTACACTCTGGGGCCAACGTCCTGACTTTC.

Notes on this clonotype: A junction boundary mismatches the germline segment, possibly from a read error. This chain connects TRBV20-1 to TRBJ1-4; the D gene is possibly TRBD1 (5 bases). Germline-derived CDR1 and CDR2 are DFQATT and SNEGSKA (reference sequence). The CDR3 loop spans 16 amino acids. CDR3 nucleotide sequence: TGCAGTGCTATTCGGCTCGGGGCAGGGTATAATGAAAAACTGGTTTTT. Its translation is CSAIRLGAGYNEKLVF.

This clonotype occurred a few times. The CDR3 DNA reads as TGTGCCAGCAGTTTTGACCAGCGGGGGAGCCAAGAGACCCAGTACTTC. Translated, it gives CASSFDQRGSQETQYF. This chain connects TRBV27 to TRBJ2-5; 8 nucleotides line up with TRBD2. CDR3 length: 16 amino acids. The germline CDR1 and CDR2 sequences are MNHEY and SMNVEV (reference sequence). J lost 1 base, V lost 3 bases, and 7 bases had no gene match.

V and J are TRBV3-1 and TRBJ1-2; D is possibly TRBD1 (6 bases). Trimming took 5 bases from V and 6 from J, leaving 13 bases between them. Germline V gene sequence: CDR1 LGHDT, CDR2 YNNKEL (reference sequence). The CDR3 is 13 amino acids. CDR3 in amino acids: CASSAHRDNGYTF. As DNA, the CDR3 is TGTGCCAGCAGCGCGCACAGGGACAATGGCTACACCTTC.